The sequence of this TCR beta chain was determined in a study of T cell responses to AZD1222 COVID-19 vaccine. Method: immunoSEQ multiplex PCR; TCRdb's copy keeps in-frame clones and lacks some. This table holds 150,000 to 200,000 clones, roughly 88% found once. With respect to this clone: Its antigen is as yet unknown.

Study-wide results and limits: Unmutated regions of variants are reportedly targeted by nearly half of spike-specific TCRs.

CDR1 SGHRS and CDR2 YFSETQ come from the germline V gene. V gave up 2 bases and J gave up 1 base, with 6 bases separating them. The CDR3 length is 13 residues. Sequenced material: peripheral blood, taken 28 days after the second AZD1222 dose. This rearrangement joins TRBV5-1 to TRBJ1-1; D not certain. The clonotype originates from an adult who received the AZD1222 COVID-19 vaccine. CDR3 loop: CASSFRTNTEAFF. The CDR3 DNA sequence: TGCGCCAGCAGCTTCCGTACGAACACTGAAGCTTTCTTT.